The rows below give T cell receptor beta chains drawn from one sample of a study of early T cells in non-severe SARS-CoV-2 infection. TCRdb redid the calling of the 5' RACE reads with MiXCR, one entry per CDR3 protein. The data contain 62,000 or so distinct CDR3 sequences, approximately 9.2% of them singletons. The specimen was whole blood, collected at baseline. The receptors come from an adult who was a healthcare worker with PCR-confirmed SARS-CoV-2 infection or an uninfected control (not recorded which). CDR3s leave out the opening cysteine and the closing phenylalanine or tryptophan.

J gene | V gene | CDR3 length | CDR3 protein
TRBJ1-4 | TRBV2 | 13 | ASTMGYATNEKLF
TRBJ2-7 | TRBV6-5 | 14 | ASSYSGGTLTYEQY
TRBJ2-1 | TRBV7-9 | 11 | ASSLVYPAEQF
TRBJ2-5 | TRBV18 | 12 | ASSPPTVQETQY
TRBJ2-7 | TRBV20-1 | 12 | SAVRGSGSNEQY
TRBJ2-1 | TRBV5-1 | 12 | ASLLDSSYNEQF
TRBJ2-7 | TRBV7-8 | 15 | ASSLVTGGQISYEQY
TRBJ2-7 | TRBV12-3/TRBV12-4 | 13 | ASSLTGGASYEQY
TRBJ2-1 | TRBV12-3/TRBV12-4 | 12 | ASRFPGPSNEQF
TRBJ2-2 | TRBV6-1 | 15 | ASSEPPGLENTGELF
TRBJ2-5 | TRBV5-1 | 13 | ASSRGAGLQETQY
TRBJ2-1 | TRBV18 | 11 | ASSPDLYNEQF
TRBJ2-7 | TRBV18 | 13 | ASSPGLAGDGEQY
TRBJ2-3 | TRBV14 | 13 | ASSPRQTSTDTQY
TRBJ2-3 | TRBV20-1 | 13 | SAGLAGVYTDTQY
TRBJ2-7 | TRBV6-5 | 13 | ASSGGTANSYEQY
TRBJ2-1 | TRBV19 | 11 | ASSIDLSVGQF
TRBJ2-3 | TRBV5-5 | 12 | ASSLRTGLDTQY
TRBJ1-5 | TRBV14 | 12 | ASSQGSRLGPQH
TRBJ2-7 | TRBV7-2 | 10 | ASSLVKREQY
TRBJ2-1 | TRBV7-2 | 11 | ASRGSSYNEQF
TRBJ2-7 | TRBV6-6 | 15 | ASSYNWARTGRYEQY
TRBJ2-3 | TRBV5-1 | 12 | ASSFHPGTDTQY
TRBJ1-1 | TRBV10-3 | 12 | AIRPDRGNTEAF
TRBJ1-5 | TRBV2 | 13 | ASRGGQQGNQPQH
TRBJ2-1 | TRBV6-1 | 12 | ASSRQGGYNEQF
TRBJ2-1 | TRBV12-3/TRBV12-4 | 13 | ASSRPGLGNNEQF
TRBJ2-1 | TRBV27 | 13 | ASSPSTARRNEQF
TRBJ2-1 | TRBV2 | 13 | ASSLDTLTSTEQF
TRBJ1-1 | TRBV10-2 | 12 | ASSGGLINTEAF
TRBJ2-3 | TRBV7-9 | 13 | ASSYGQGSADTQY
TRBJ2-7 | TRBV7-2 | 11 | ASSFAGHHEQY
TRBJ2-1 | TRBV7-3 | 14 | ASSLTEAGGYNEQF
TRBJ1-1 | TRBV9 | 13 | ASSLGQGYGTEAF
TRBJ1-2 | TRBV19 | 12 | ASTDPGTGDGYT
TRBJ1-5 | TRBV19 | 12 | ASSPDPDNQPQH
TRBJ2-7 | TRBV12-3/TRBV12-4 | 10 | ASSTREHEQY
TRBJ2-5 | TRBV7-3 | 11 | ASSRTGAETQY
TRBJ1-5 | TRBV11-2 | 13 | ASSPMAGNDQPQH
TRBJ2-7 | TRBV6-6 | 14 | ASSRTYTGVSYEQY
TRBJ2-1 | TRBV3-1 | 14 | ASSGVERGRDNEQF
TRBJ2-4 | TRBV7-8 | 14 | ASSLGTSQAKNIQY
TRBJ2-4 | TRBV7-9 | 9 | ASSLTGIQY
TRBJ2-3 | TRBV10-3 | 10 | AISENSQQQY
TRBJ1-1 | TRBV20-1 | 11 | SLNRDMNTEAF
TRBJ2-2 | TRBV12-3/TRBV12-4 | 13 | ASSLETFFTGELF
TRBJ1-1 | TRBV12-5 | 10 | ASGYNGAFAF
TRBJ2-5 | TRBV5-4 | 13 | ASSLESRSVETQY
TRBJ2-1 | TRBV6-6 | 13 | ASRGPGTQDNEQF
TRBJ2-7 | TRBV4-2 | 10 | ASSQDRGEEY
TRBJ1-1 | TRBV7-9 | 12 | ASSWGQGQTEAF
TRBJ1-5 | TRBV2 | 12 | ASSAYTGNSAPA
TRBJ1-3 | TRBV4-1 | 18 | ASSQDPLRTGLLSGNTIY
TRBJ1-1 | TRBV20-1 | 10 | SASVTGREAF
TRBJ1-2 | TRBV7-2 | 12 | ASSLAGGYYGYT